The following is a T cell receptor beta chain sequence with its context. Assay: immunoSEQ multiplex PCR; the TCRdb copy retains only in-frame clones and omits some. The sample holds about 76,000 clones, approximately 83% seen once. The source of the sample is a study of technical replicates of blood from a few donors. Trimming removed 0 bases at V and 2 bases at J, with 7 bases between. The CDR3 totals 14 residues. The germline CDR1 and CDR2 sequences are KGHSH and LQKENI. The chain carries TRBV18 and TRBJ1-2, with no clear D. Input material: PBMCs. This TCR derives from a human donor in good health. Some clones in this sample may be carry-over from other donors' samples. The CDR3: CASSPPLANYGYTF. In nucleotides, the CDR3 is TGTGCCAGCTCACCACCTCTAGCGAACTATGGCTACACCTTC. Full variable domain (outside the CDR3, taken from reference TRBV18 and TRBJ1-2): NAGVMQNPRHLVRRRGQEARLRCSPMKGHSHVYWYRQLPEEGLKFMVYLQKENIIDESGMPKERFSAEFPKEGPSILRIQQVVRGDSAAYFCASSPPLANYGYTFGSGTRLTVV.